A selection of T cell receptor beta chains follows, all from one sample in a study of T cell changes during pregnancy in multiple sclerosis. The data were produced by immunoSEQ multiplex PCR, yet TCRdb's version contains in-frame clones alone and is incomplete. In the table there are approximately 41,000 clones, about nine tenths of which are singletons. The sequences come from CD8+ T cells from peripheral blood mononuclear cells, collected in the first trimester of pregnancy. The receptors come from a female donor with multiple sclerosis, enrolled in a pregnancy study. Each CDR3 is given with its conserved first and last residue. The D gene is left open where the match is weak. Clone size is not always given. Where it is, it says once, few, many or a class for expanded clones.

d_gene	abundance	v_gene	j_gene	CDR3aa	CDR3nt
TRBD1	-	TRBV7-7	TRBJ2-5	CASSDRGEGRETQYF	TGTGCCAGCAGTGACAGGGGAGAAGGTCGGGAGACCCAGTACTTC
TRBD1	-	TRBV19	TRBJ1-1	CASKEGQGDPEAFF	TGTGCCAGTAAGGAAGGACAGGGGGACCCTGAAGCTTTCTTT
TRBD2	-	TRBV6-1	TRBJ2-1	CASSAASGRLGEQFF	TGTGCCAGCAGTGCTGCTAGCGGGAGGCTAGGTGAGCAGTTCTTC
TRBD1	-	TRBV9	TRBJ1-2	CASSTGQDLYGYTF	TGTGCCAGCAGCACAGGACAGGACCTCTATGGCTACACCTTC
TRBD1	-	TRBV2	TRBJ1-2	CASEDRTDYGYTF	TGTGCCAGCGAGGACAGGACGGACTATGGCTACACCTTC
-	-	TRBV11-2	TRBJ2-5	CASSLYGGQETQYF	TGTGCCAGCAGCTTATACGGCGGTCAAGAGACCCAGTACTTC
-	-	TRBV9	TRBJ2-5	CASSPSVLQETQYF	TGTGCCAGCAGCCCCAGCGTACTCCAAGAGACCCAGTACTTC
-	-	TRBV6-1	TRBJ1-1	CASISGGNTEAFF	TGTGCCAGCATTAGCGGGGGGAACACTGAAGCTTTCTTT
TRBD1	-	TRBV30	TRBJ1-4	CAWGLGTGAEKLFF	TGTGCCTGGGGTCTTGGGACAGGGGCTGAAAAACTGTTTTTT
TRBD2	once	TRBV6-5	TRBJ2-7	CASSYSRGDREQYF	TGTGCCAGCAGTTACTCCCGGGGGGATCGCGAGCAGTACTTC
-	-	TRBV30	TRBJ2-2	CAWSTPGEDTGELFF	TGTGCCTGGAGTACCCCGGGGGAAGACACCGGGGAGCTGTTTTTT
-	once	TRBV19	TRBJ2-1	CASSTGTSYNEQFF	TGTGCCAGTAGTACAGGGACATCCTACAATGAGCAGTTCTTC
-	-	TRBV30	TRBJ2-1	CAWLQINEQFF	TGTGCCTGGTTACAGATCAATGAGCAGTTCTTC
-	-	TRBV30	TRBJ1-1	CAWTWDLNTEAFF	TGTGCCTGGACGTGGGACTTGAACACTGAAGCTTTCTTT
TRBD1	-	TRBV5-1	TRBJ2-7	CASSWRDREDEQYF	TGCGCCAGCAGCTGGAGGGACAGGGAAGACGAGCAGTACTTC
-	-	TRBV28	TRBJ2-3	CASSLGLGSPRGTDTQYF	TGTGCCAGCAGTTTAGGCTTGGGCAGCCCAAGGGGTACAGATACGCAGTATTTT
TRBD2	-	TRBV19	TRBJ2-3	CASSTLLARSTDTQYF	TGTGCCAGTAGTACCTTACTAGCGCGAAGCACAGATACGCAGTATTTT
TRBD1	-	TRBV18	TRBJ2-5	CASSPPGQGWETQYF	TGTGCCAGCTCACCACCCGGACAGGGCTGGGAGACCCAGTACTTC
TRBD2	-	TRBV5-4	TRBJ2-2	CASSPGLAGANTGELFF	TGTGCCAGCAGCCCGGGACTAGCGGGGGCGAACACCGGGGAGCTGTTTTTT
TRBD1	once	TRBV9	TRBJ1-1	CASSVGVGQGLEAFF	TGTGCCAGCAGCGTAGGAGTAGGACAGGGGTTGGAAGCTTTCTTT
TRBD1	-	TRBV27	TRBJ1-1	CASSLSPTGKTEAFF	TGTGCCAGCAGTTTGTCTCCGACAGGGAAGACTGAAGCTTTCTTT
-	-	TRBV7-8	TRBJ1-5	CASSASRGISDQPQHF	TGTGCCAGCAGCGCCTCTAGGGGGATTTCCGATCAGCCCCAGCATTTT
TRBD1	once	TRBV13	TRBJ1-1	CASSSGTGEAFF	TGTGCCAGCAGCTCCGGGACAGGGGAAGCTTTCTTT
-	-	TRBV7-7	TRBJ2-1	CASSLGMADSYNEQFF	TGTGCCAGCAGCTTAGGAATGGCGGACTCGTACAATGAGCAGTTCTTC
-	-	TRBV29-1	TRBJ2-1	CSVIGALYNEQFF	TGCAGCGTTATAGGAGCATTATACAATGAGCAGTTCTTC
TRBD1	-	TRBV19	TRBJ1-5	CASSTPGQGRTFNQPQHF	TGTGCCAGTAGTACCCCGGGACAGGGTCGCACCTTCAATCAGCCCCAGCATTTT
-	-	TRBV11-2	TRBJ1-2	CASSLVQGWIHGYTF	TGTGCCAGCAGCTTAGTGCAGGGGTGGATCCATGGCTACACCTTC
-	-	TRBV30	TRBJ1-5	CAWSPGYPNQPQHF	TGTGCCTGGAGCCCGGGGTACCCTAATCAGCCCCAGCATTTT
TRBD2	-	TRBV6-4	TRBJ2-1	CASRAGTSGVDEQFF	TGTGCCAGCAGAGCCGGGACTAGCGGGGTGGATGAGCAGTTCTTC